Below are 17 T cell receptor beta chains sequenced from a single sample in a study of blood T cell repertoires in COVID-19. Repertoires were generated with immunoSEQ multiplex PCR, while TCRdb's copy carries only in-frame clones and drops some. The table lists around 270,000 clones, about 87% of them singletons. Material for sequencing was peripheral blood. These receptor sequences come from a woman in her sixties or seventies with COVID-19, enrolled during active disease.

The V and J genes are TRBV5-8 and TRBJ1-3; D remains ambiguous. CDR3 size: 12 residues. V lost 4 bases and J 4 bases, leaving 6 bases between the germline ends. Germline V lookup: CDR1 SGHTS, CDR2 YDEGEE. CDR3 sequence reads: CASSMAGNTIYF. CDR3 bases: TGTGCCAGCAGCATGGCGGGAAACACCATATATTTT.

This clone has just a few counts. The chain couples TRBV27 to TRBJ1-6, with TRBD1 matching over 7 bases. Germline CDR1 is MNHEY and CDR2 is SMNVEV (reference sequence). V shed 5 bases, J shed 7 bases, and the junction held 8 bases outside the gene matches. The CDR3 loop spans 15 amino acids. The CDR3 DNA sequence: TGTGCCAGCAGTCCAAACAGGGGACCCAATTCACCCCTCCACTTT. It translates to CASSPNRGPNSPLHF.

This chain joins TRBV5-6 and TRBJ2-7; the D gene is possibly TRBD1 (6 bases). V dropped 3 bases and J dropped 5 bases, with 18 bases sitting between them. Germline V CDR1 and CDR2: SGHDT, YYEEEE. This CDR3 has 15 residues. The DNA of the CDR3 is TGTGCCAGCAGCTGGGTCGACAGGAGGAATAACGAGCAGTACTTC. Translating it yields CASSWVDRRNNEQYF. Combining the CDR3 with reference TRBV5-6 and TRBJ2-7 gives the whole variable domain DAGVTQSPTHLIKTRGQQVTLRCSPKSGHDTVSWYQQALGQGPQFIFQYYEEEERQRGNFPDRFSGHQFPNYSSELNVNALLLGDSALYLCASSWVDRRNNEQYFGPGTRLTVT.

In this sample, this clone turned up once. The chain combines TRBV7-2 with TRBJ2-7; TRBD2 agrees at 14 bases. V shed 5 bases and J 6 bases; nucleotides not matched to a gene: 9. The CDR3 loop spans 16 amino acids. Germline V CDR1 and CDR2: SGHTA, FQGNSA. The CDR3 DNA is TGTGCCAGCAGCACCCGGACTAGCGGGGGGATAGTCGAGCAGTACTTC. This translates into CASSTRTSGGIVEQYF.

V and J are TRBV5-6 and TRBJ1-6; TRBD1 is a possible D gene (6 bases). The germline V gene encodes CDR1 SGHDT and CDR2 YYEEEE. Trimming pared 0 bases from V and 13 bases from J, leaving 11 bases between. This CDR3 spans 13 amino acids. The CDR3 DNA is TGTGCCAGCAGCTTGGTCAGGGGATCGCCCCTCCACTTT. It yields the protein CASSLVRGSPLHF.

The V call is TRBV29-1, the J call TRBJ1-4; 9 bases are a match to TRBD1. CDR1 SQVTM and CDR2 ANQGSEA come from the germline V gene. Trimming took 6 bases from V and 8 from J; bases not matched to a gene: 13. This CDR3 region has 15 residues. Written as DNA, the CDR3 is TGCAGCGTCCTTGAACGGGACAGGGCTGGGGAAAAACTGTTTTTT. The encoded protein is CSVLERDRAGEKLFF.

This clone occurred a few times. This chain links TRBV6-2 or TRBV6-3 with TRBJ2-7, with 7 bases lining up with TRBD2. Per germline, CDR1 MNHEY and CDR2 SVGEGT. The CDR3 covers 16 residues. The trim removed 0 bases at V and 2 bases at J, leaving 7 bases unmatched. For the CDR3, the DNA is TGTGCCAGCAGTTACTCGAGGGGACTATCTCCCTACGAGCAGTACTTC. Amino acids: CASSYSRGLSPYEQYF.

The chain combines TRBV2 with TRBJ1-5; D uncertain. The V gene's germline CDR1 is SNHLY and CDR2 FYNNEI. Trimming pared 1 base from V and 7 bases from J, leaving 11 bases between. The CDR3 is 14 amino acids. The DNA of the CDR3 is TGTGCCAGCAGTGAAGTTCTAAGCGGACAGCCCCAGCATTTT. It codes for CASSEVLSGQPQHF.

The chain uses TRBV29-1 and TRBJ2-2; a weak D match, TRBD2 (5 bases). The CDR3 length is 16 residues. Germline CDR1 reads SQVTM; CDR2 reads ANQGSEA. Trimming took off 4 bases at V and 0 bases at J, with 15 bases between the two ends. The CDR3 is CSVVPRGQANTGELFF. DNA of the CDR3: TGCAGCGTTGTACCCCGAGGGCAGGCGAACACCGGGGAGCTGTTTTTT.

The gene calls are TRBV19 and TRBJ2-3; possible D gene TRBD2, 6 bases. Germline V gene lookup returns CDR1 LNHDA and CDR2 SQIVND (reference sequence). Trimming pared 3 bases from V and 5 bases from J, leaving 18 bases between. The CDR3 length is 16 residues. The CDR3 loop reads CASSISYGRDLDTQYF. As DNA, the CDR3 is TGTGCCAGTAGTATTTCATATGGGCGGGACTTAGATACGCAGTATTTT.

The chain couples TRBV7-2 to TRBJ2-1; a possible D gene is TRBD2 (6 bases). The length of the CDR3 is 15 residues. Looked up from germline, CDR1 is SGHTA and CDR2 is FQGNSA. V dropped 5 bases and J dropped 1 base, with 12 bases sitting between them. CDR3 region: CASSPSRGSYNEQFF. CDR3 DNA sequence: TGTGCCAGCAGCCCATCCCGGGGGTCCTACAATGAGCAGTTCTTC.

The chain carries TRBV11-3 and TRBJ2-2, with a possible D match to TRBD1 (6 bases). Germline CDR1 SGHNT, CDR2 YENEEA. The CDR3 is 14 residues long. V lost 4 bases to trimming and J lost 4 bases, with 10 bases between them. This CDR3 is CASSSTGSTGELFF. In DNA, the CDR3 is TGTGCCAGCAGCTCTACAGGGTCCACCGGGGAGCTGTTTTTT.

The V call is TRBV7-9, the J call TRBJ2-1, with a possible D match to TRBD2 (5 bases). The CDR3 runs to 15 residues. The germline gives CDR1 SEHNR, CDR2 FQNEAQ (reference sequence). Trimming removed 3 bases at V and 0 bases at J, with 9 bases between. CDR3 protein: CASSFLAYSYNEQFF. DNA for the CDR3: TGTGCCAGCAGCTTTTTAGCGTACTCCTACAATGAGCAGTTCTTC.

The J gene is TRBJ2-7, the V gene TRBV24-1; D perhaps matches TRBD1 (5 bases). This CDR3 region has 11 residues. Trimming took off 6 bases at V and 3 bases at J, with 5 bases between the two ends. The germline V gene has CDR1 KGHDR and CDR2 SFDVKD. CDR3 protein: CATSQGYEQYF. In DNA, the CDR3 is TGTGCCACCAGTCAGGGCTACGAGCAGTACTTC.

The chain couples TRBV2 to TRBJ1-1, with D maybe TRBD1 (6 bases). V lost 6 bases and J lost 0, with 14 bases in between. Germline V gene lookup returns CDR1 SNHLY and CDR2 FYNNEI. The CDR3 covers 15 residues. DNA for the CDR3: TGTGCCAGCAGCTCCCTGGGACAAATGAACACTGAAGCTTTCTTT. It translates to CASSSLGQMNTEAFF. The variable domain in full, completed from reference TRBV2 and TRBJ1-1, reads EPEVTQTPSHQVTQMGQEVILRCVPISNHLYFYWYRQILGQKVEFLVSFYNNEISEKSEIFDDQFSVERPDGSNFTLKIRSTKLEDSAMYFCASSSLGQMNTEAFFGQGTRLTVV.

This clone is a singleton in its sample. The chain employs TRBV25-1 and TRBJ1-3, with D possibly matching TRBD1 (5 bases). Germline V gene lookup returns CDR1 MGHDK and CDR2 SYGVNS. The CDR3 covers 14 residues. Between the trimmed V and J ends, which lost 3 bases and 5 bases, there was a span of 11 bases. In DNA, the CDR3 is TGTGCCAGCAGTGATGCGGGGGGTAGAAACACCATATATTTT. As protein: CASSDAGGRNTIYF.

CDR3 sequence reads: CATPGGSTYEQYF. As DNA, the CDR3 is TGTGCCACCCCCGGCGGTTCGACCTACGAGCAGTACTTC. The V call is TRBV6-5, the J call TRBJ2-7, with D unclear. Looked up from germline, CDR1 is MNHEY and CDR2 is SVGAGI. V lost 10 bases, J lost 2 bases, and 15 bases lay in between. This CDR3 region has 13 residues.